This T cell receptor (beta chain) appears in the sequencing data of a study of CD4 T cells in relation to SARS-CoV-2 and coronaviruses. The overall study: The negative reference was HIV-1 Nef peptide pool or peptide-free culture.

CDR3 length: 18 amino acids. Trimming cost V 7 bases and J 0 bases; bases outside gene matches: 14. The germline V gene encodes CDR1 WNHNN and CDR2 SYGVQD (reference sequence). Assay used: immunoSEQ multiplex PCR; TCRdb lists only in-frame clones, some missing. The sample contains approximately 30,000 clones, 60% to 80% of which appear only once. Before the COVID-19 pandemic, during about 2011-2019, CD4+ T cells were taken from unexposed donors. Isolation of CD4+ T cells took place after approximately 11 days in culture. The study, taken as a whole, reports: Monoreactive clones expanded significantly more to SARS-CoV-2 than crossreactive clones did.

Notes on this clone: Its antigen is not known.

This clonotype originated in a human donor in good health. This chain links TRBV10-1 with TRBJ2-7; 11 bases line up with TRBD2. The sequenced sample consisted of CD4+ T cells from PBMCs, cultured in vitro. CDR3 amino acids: CASTLLAGEGWASYEQYF. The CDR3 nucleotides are TGCGCCAGCACCCTACTAGCGGGAGAGGGATGGGCCTCCTACGAGCAGTACTTC.